Presented here are 21 T cell receptor beta chains from one specimen sequenced in a study of identical twins. TCRdb redid the calling of the 5' RACE reads with MiXCR, one entry per CDR3 protein. The data hold more than 250,000 distinct CDR3 sequences, with 6.5% to 9.5% observed a single time. These data were likewise used in another study, on yellow fever vaccine responses in identical twins.

Sequenced sample: memory (CD45RO+) T cells sorted from blood. The receptor set was obtained from a young woman in good health.

V usage is TRBV4-2 and J usage is TRBJ2-6; D is possibly TRBD1 (5 bases). CDR1 LGHNA and CDR2 YNFKEQ come from the germline V gene. The CDR3 consists of 16 residues. The ends were cut back, 4 bases at V and 0 bases at J, with 10 bases in the middle. The CDR3 nucleotides are TGTGCCAGCAGCCCCGACAGTCACTCTGGGGCCAACGTCCTGACTTTC. It specifies CASSPDSHSGANVLTF.

This clonotype appeared a single time. It may be a read error: a sequence one base away is much more abundant. The chain carries TRBV28 and TRBJ2-6, with D possibly being TRBD1 (5 bases). Germline-derived CDR1 and CDR2 are MDHEN and SYDVKM. This CDR3 comprises 16 residues. CDR3 residues: CASSLFGHSGANVVTF. Here the CDR3 DNA reads TGTGCCAGCAGTTTATTTGGTCACTCTGGGGCCAACGTCGTGACTTTC.

This clonotype showed up just a few times. This rearrangement joins TRBV27 to TRBJ1-2, with 9 bases aligning to TRBD1. The CDR3 consists of 15 residues. With 6 bases clipped from V and 2 bases from J, the junction kept 7 bases outside the gene matches. Germline CDR1 reads MNHEY; CDR2 reads SMNVEV (reference sequence). The CDR3 DNA reads as TGTGCCAGCAGGGCCGGGACAGGGACGAACTATGGCTACACCTTC. Translating it yields CASRAGTGTNYGYTF.

The CDR3 sequence: CASSSGGTGRAFF. The CDR3 bases are TGTGCCAGCAGTTCCGGAGGGACAGGGAGAGCTTTCTTT. This chain joins TRBV6-5 and TRBJ1-1; the match to TRBD1 covers 9 bases. The germline gives CDR1 MNHEY, CDR2 SVGAGI. This CDR3 has 13 amino acids. Trimming at V came to 4 bases and at J to 10 bases, leaving 7 bases not matched to a gene.

The chain combines TRBV6-4 with TRBJ2-1; TRBD1 agrees at 11 bases. J lost 7 bases, V lost 2 bases, and 7 bases had no gene match. The germline V gene encodes CDR1 MRHNA and CDR2 SNTAGT. This CDR3 has 16 residues. For the CDR3, the DNA is TGTGCCAGCAGTGACGGAGGGACAGGGGGGAAGAATGAGCAGTTCTTC. This codes for CASSDGGTGGKNEQFF.

This clonotype was seen more than once but under ten times. The chain has TRBV7-8 and TRBJ2-1, with D perhaps TRBD2 (7 bases). This CDR3 region has 16 residues. Trimming shortened V by 5 bases and J by 5 bases, and 19 bases separated the two germline ends. Per the germline V gene, CDR1 is SGHVS and CDR2 is FQNEAQ. In nucleotides, the CDR3 is TGTGCCAGCAGCCCCCGGGGGCGGGAGAAAAACAATGAGCAGTTCTTC. Protein product: CASSPRGREKNNEQFF.

This clonotype appeared a few times. The chain links TRBV2 to TRBJ1-2; the D is unclear. Trimming removed 1 base at V and 1 base at J, with 4 bases between. Germline V gene lookup returns CDR1 SNHLY and CDR2 FYNNEI. The CDR3 spans 13 residues. CDR3 loop: CASSEGSNYGYTF. In DNA form, the CDR3 reads TGTGCCAGCAGTGAAGGCAGTAACTATGGCTACACCTTC.

This clonotype was seen many times. J is TRBJ2-7 and V is TRBV4-1; 13 positions match TRBD2. CDR1 is MGHRA, CDR2 YSYEKL, per germline. This CDR3 comprises 17 residues. V dropped 1 base and J dropped 12; count of bases not matched to a gene: 15. CDR3 amino acids: CASSQAPWTSGRDRLYF. CDR3 DNA sequence: TGCGCCAGCAGCCAAGCTCCCTGGACTAGCGGGAGAGACCGTTTGTACTTC.

This clonotype was seen ten or more times. This rearrangement joins TRBV7-8 to TRBJ2-3; D may be TRBD2 (7 bases). V gave up 5 bases and J gave up 4 bases, with 16 bases separating them. The CDR3 spans 15 residues. The germline V gene has CDR1 SGHVS and CDR2 FQNEAQ. The CDR3 loop reads CASSASTGRADTQYF. In DNA form, the CDR3 reads TGTGCCAGCAGCGCCTCTACAGGGAGGGCAGATACGCAGTATTTT.

In this sample, this clonotype turned up a few times. The rearrangement joins TRBV12-3 or TRBV12-4 to TRBJ2-1; D is unresolved. The V and J ends lost 2 bases and 8 bases respectively, with 10 bases between them. This CDR3 spans 13 amino acids. In DNA form, the CDR3 reads TGTGCCAGCAGTTTAATGGCTACCCATGAGCAGTTCTTC. It specifies CASSLMATHEQFF.

This clonotype showed up many times. The chain recombines TRBV12-3 or TRBV12-4 with TRBJ2-5, with TRBD2 identical over 7 bases. The junction had 0 bases not matched to a gene; V was cut back by 3 bases and J by 5 bases. The CDR3 totals 12 residues. DNA of the CDR3: TGTGCCAGCAGTTTTAGCGGGGAGACCCAGTACTTC. Translated: CASSFSGETQYF.

This clonotype was observed a handful of times. J is TRBJ1-4 and V is TRBV6-4, with D unclear. The V end was cut by 3 bases, the J end by 8 bases, with 10 bases between. Germline CDR1 MRHNA, CDR2 SNTAGT. The CDR3 spans 13 residues. Here the CDR3 DNA reads TGTGCCAGCAGTGAATCCCCGGAAGAAAAACTGTTTTTT. It is translated as CASSESPEEKLFF.

The CDR3 DNA reads TGTGCCAGCAGCTTCGTGGGATCTGGAAACACCATATATTTT. As protein: CASSFVGSGNTIYF. This chain connects TRBV5-8 to TRBJ1-3, with D unresolved. V dropped 2 bases and J dropped 1 base, with 7 bases sitting between them. Looked up from germline, CDR1 is SGHTS and CDR2 is YDEGEE. This CDR3 contains 14 residues.

This chain links TRBV2 with TRBJ1-4; a possible D gene is TRBD1 (6 bases). The CDR3 contains 14 residues. From germline, CDR1 is SNHLY and CDR2 FYNNEI. V was pared by 5 bases and J by 7 bases, with 14 bases between. The CDR3 DNA sequence: TGTGCCAGCAGTTCACAGGGTTCTGGTGAAAAACTGTTTTTT. It is translated as CASSSQGSGEKLFF.

This clonotype was seen ten or more times. V and J are TRBV20-1 and TRBJ2-1; 8 nucleotides match TRBD2. Germline V gene sequence: CDR1 DFQATT, CDR2 SNEGSKA (reference sequence). CDR3 size: 14 residues. V trimming: 6 bases; J trimming: 7 bases; junction bases outside the gene matches: 11. The CDR3 reads CSAGESGGPNEQFF. The CDR3 DNA reads TGCAGTGCCGGGGAGTCGGGGGGGCCTAATGAGCAGTTCTTC.

This chain uses TRBV5-1 with TRBJ2-1; no definite D call. Trimming cost V 3 bases and J 0 bases, with 10 bases left between them. The CDR3 contains 15 residues. CDR1 SGHRS and CDR2 YFSETQ come from the germline V gene. The CDR3: CASSSATNSYNEQFF. DNA of the CDR3: TGCGCCAGCAGCTCTGCGACCAACTCCTACAATGAGCAGTTCTTC.

The sample holds many counts of this clonotype. The chain is built from TRBV12-3 or TRBV12-4 and TRBJ1-2; tentative D call: TRBD1 (6 bases). This CDR3 region has 15 residues. Trimming removed 6 bases at V and 4 bases at J, with 18 bases between. Written as DNA, the CDR3 is TGTGCCAGCAGAGAGCAAGGCAGGGGCCGCTATGGCTACACCTTC. Encoded protein: CASREQGRGRYGYTF.

This clonotype has more than one count but fewer than ten. This chain connects TRBV10-3 to TRBJ2-7; no clear D gene. V was clipped by 6 bases and J by 4 bases, with 10 bases between them. Germline assignment: CDR1 ENHRY and CDR2 SYGVKD. This CDR3 is 12 amino acids long. The CDR3 coding sequence is TGTGCCATCAGGGACCCACAATACGAGCAGTACGTC. Translated: CAIRDPQYEQYV.

This clonotype was seen ten or more times. The chain carries TRBV7-9 and TRBJ2-1; D uncertain. CDR1 and CDR2 (germline): SEHNR, FQNEAQ (reference sequence). The V gene lost 5 bases and the J gene lost 5 bases, with 7 bases spanning the gap. The CDR3 runs to 12 residues. CDR3 nucleotides: TGTGCCAGCAGCATCCAGCACAATGAGCAGTTCTTC. Translating it yields CASSIQHNEQFF.

In this sample, this clonotype turned up a few times. The chain links TRBV3-1 to TRBJ1-1, with D perhaps TRBD1 (5 bases). Germline CDR1 and CDR2: LGHDT and YNNKEL (reference sequence). V dropped 6 bases and J dropped 2 bases, with 16 bases sitting between them. This CDR3 comprises 15 residues. CDR3 coding DNA: TGTGCCAGCAGACGGTCCGACAGAAGCAACACTGAAGCTTTCTTT. Amino acids: CASRRSDRSNTEAFF. Together with reference TRBV3-1 and TRBJ1-1, the CDR3 gives the full variable domain: DTAVSQTPKYLVTQMGNDKSIKCEQNLGHDTMYWYKQDSKKFLKIMFSYNNKELIINETVPNRFSPKSPDKAHLNLHINSLELGDSAVYFCASRRSDRSNTEAFFGQGTRLTVV.

In this sample, this clonotype turned up a few times. V and J are TRBV11-3 and TRBJ2-2, with 8 bases fitting TRBD2. The CDR3 contains 17 residues. The V gene's germline CDR1 is SGHNT and CDR2 YENEEA. The ends lost 5 bases at V and 4 bases at J; junction bases unmatched: 12. CDR3 bases: TGTGCCAGCAGCCAAAACTCGGGACTAGTCTTCACCGGGGAGCTGTTTTTT. The encoded protein is CASSQNSGLVFTGELFF.